This T cell receptor (beta chain) was observed in a study of cytomegalovirus exposure and HLA in healthy donors. PCR used 60 Vbeta primers and 13 Jbeta primers. Profiled with immunoSEQ multiplex PCR; TCRdb holds only in-frame clones, not every one. The sample has around 190,000 clones, around 77% seen once. Study results and caveats: Rare TCR sequences predominated, though certain public TCRs were found in many donors.

On this clone itself: Its target is not known.

The source of this sequence is a woman aged 25 to 39 in good health and CMV-seronegative. The sequenced sample consisted of PBMCs.

The CDR3 sequence is CASSPPRGKMNTEAFF. The CDR3 DNA sequence: TGCGCCAGCAGCCCCCCCCGGGGGAAAATGAACACTGAAGCTTTCTTT. The chain recombines TRBV5-1 with TRBJ1-1, with D perhaps matching TRBD1 (5 bases). The ends were cut back, 4 bases at V and 0 bases at J, with 16 bases in the middle. The CDR3 has 16 residues. The germline CDR1 and CDR2 sequences are SGHRS and YFSETQ. Variable domain in full (rest from reference TRBV5-1 and TRBJ1-1): KAGVTQTPRYLIKTRGQQVTLSCSPISGHRSVSWYQQTPGQGLQFLFEYFSETQRNKGNFPGRFSGRQFSNSRSEMNVSTLELGDSALYLCASSPPRGKMNTEAFFGQGTRLTVV.